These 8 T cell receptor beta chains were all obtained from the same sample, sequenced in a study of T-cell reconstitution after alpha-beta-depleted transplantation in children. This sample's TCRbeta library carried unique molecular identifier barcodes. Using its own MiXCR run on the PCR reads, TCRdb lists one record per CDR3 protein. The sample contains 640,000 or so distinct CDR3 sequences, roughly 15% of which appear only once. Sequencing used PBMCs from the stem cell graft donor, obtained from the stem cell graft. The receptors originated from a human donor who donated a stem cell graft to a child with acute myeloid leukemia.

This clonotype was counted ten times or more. CDR3 region: CASSVGDTEAFF. In DNA form, the CDR3 reads TGTGCCAGCAGCGTAGGGGACACTGAAGCTTTCTTT. The V call is TRBV9, the J call TRBJ1-1; D unclear. The CDR3 extends over 12 amino acids. The ends were cut back, 0 bases at V and 3 bases at J, with 3 bases in the middle. The germline V gene has CDR1 SGDLS and CDR2 YYNGEE.

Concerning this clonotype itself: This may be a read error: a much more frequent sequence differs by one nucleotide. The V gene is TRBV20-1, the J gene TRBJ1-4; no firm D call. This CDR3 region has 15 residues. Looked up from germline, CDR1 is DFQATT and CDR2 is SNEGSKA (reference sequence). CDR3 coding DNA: TGCTGTGCTAGAGGACCCGCCGACCGTAATGAAAAACTGTTTTTT. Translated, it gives CCARGPADRNEKLFF.

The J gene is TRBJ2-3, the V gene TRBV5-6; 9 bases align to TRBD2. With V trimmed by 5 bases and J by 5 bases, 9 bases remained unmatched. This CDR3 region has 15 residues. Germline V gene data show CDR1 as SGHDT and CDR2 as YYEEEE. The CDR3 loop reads CASRPSGAPGDTQYF. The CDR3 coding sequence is TGTGCCAGCAGACCTAGCGGGGCGCCGGGAGATACGCAGTATTTT.

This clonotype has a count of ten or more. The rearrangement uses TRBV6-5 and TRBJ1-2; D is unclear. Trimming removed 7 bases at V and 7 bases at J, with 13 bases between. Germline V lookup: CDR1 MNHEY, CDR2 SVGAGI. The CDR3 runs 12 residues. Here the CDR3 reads CASNGGGRGYTF. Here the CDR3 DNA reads TGTGCCAGCAACGGTGGAGGACGTGGCTACACCTTC.

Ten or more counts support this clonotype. DNA for the CDR3: TGCAGTGCTCTTAACGGACAGACCGGGGAGCTGTTTTTT. Its translation is CSALNGQTGELFF. The chain uses TRBV20-1 and TRBJ2-2; D possibly corresponds to TRBD1 (6 bases). The germline V and J ends were trimmed by 5 bases and 5 bases, with 12 bases remaining between them. CDR1 and CDR2 from the germline V gene are DFQATT and SNEGSKA (reference sequence). The CDR3 covers 13 residues.

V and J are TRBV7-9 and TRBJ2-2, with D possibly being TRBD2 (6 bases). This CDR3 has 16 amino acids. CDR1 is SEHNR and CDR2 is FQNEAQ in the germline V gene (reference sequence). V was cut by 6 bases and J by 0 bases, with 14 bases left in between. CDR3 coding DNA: TGTGCCAGCAGGGGGAGACTAGGAACGAACACCGGGGAGCTGTTTTTT. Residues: CASRGRLGTNTGELFF.

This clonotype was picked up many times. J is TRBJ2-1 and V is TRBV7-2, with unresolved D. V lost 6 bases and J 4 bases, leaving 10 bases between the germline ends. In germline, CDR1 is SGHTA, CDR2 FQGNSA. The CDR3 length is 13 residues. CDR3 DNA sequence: TGTGCCAGCAGTACGACACTGTACAATGAGCAGTTCTTC. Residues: CASSTTLYNEQFF.

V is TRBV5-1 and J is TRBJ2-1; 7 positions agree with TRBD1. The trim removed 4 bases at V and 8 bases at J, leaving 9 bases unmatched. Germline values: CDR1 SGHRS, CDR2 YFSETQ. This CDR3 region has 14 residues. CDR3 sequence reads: CASSRRQGVHEQFF. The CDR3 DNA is TGCGCCAGCAGCCGGAGACAGGGAGTTCATGAGCAGTTCTTC.